This TCR beta chain was found in a study of T cells in women clearing cervical HPV infection. Findings of the study overall: Effector/memory and HPV-specific T cells were not isolated, and association timing is unknown.

In the case of this clone: Its specificity is unknown. With the read ending 3 residues before the CDR3 end, the germline J gene is used to fill in that end.

The method was immunoSEQ multiplex PCR; TCRdb's version includes in-frame clones alone and lacks a portion of them. In all, the sample yields tens of thousands of clones. CDR3 length equals 12 residues. V was clipped by 8 bases and J by 9 bases, with 14 bases between them. Germline V gives CDR1 SNHLY, CDR2 FYNNEI. The sequencing input was blood buffy coat. This receptor was taken from a woman aged 18-69 years with a cervical HPV16 infection that either progressed to CIN3+ or cleared (not recorded which). The chain has TRBV2 and TRBJ2-1, with D tentatively TRBD1 (5 bases). CDR3 DNA (partial): TGTGCCAGCTCCAGGGAAGGGCGTGAG. Translation gives CASSREGRE. The entire CDR3 is CASSREGREQFF.